The rows below give T cell receptor beta chains drawn from one sample of a study of T cell changes during pregnancy in multiple sclerosis. Here immunoSEQ multiplex PCR was the method, and the copy in TCRdb shows in-frame clones only, minus some. In the table there are about 44,000 clones, 80% to 90% of which are singletons. Sequences were derived from CD4+ T cells from peripheral blood mononuclear cells, sampled after pregnancy. The receptors here all came from a female donor with multiple sclerosis, enrolled in a pregnancy study. Each CDR3 is given with its conserved first and last residue. A D gene is named only where the DNA matches it firmly. Clone size, where shown, is once, few, many, or a class for clones that have expanded.

size: few; D: -; J: TRBJ2-3; V: TRBV5-5; DNA: TGTGCCAGCAGCTTAGTCTCAGGGGTCTCGGATACGCAGTATTTT; CDR3: CASSLVSGVSDTQYF
size: -; D: TRBD2; J: TRBJ2-2; V: TRBV7-6; DNA: TGTGCCAGCAGCTCCCCTTCTAGCGGGACTACCGGGGAGCTGTTTTTT; CDR3: CASSSPSSGTTGELFF
size: -; D: -; J: TRBJ1-4; V: TRBV2; DNA: TGTGCCAGCAGTGAAAACGGGAATGAAAAACTGTTTTTT; CDR3: CASSENGNEKLFF
size: large; D: -; J: TRBJ2-4; V: TRBV30; DNA: TGTGCCTGCCTAGACAGGAGCAAAAACATTCAGTACTTC; CDR3: CACLDRSKNIQYF
size: -; D: -; J: TRBJ2-5; V: TRBV30; DNA: TGTGCCTGGGCGGCGGGACAGGAGACCCAGTACTTC; CDR3: CAWAAGQETQYF
size: -; D: -; J: TRBJ2-2; V: TRBV2; DNA: TGTGCCAGCAGTGAAGGCTATGCCGGGGAGCTGTTTTTT; CDR3: CASSEGYAGELFF
size: -; D: -; J: TRBJ2-5; V: TRBV4-2; DNA: TGTGCCAGCAGCCAAGAAGGAGCGGAAGAGACCCAGTACTTC; CDR3: CASSQEGAEETQYF
size: -; D: -; J: TRBJ2-1; V: TRBV21-1; DNA: TGTGCCAGCAGCTCCGGGACTAGCGGGAGGTTGAATGAGCAGTTCTTC; CDR3: CASSSGTSGRLNEQFF
size: -; D: -; J: TRBJ2-3; V: TRBV5-1; DNA: TGCGCCAGCAGCTTGGGTCAGGGGTTCACAGATACGCAGTATTTT; CDR3: CASSLGQGFTDTQYF
size: -; D: -; J: TRBJ2-5; V: TRBV7-9; DNA: TGTGCCAGCAGCTTAGCGCTAGGGGGAGAGGGAGAGACCCAGTACTTC; CDR3: CASSLALGGEGETQYF
size: few; D: -; J: TRBJ1-1; V: TRBV2; DNA: TGTGCCAGCAGGGGATGGGGGGAGATTGAAGCTTTCTTT; CDR3: CASRGWGEIEAFF
size: once; D: -; J: TRBJ2-5; V: TRBV6-6; DNA: TGTGCCAGCAAGCGCCCGGGAGAGACCCAGTACTTC; CDR3: CASKRPGETQYF
size: -; D: -; J: TRBJ1-2; V: TRBV6-1; DNA: TGTGCCAGCAGTCAAGGGGGAGGGATGGGCCTCTATGGCTACACCTTC; CDR3: CASSQGGGMGLYGYTF
size: -; D: -; J: TRBJ1-1; V: TRBV5-4; DNA: TGTGCCAGCAGCTATGTTGGCACCTTGAACACTGAAGCTTTCTTT; CDR3: CASSYVGTLNTEAFF
size: -; D: TRBD1; J: TRBJ1-2; V: TRBV29-1; DNA: TGCAGCGTTGACCGGGACAGGGGCGGTGGCTACACCTTC; CDR3: CSVDRDRGGGYTF
size: -; D: -; J: TRBJ2-2; V: TRBV7-7; DNA: TGTGCCAGCAGCCCACTCTCAGGGAACACCGGGGAGCTGTTTTTT; CDR3: CASSPLSGNTGELFF
size: -; D: -; J: TRBJ2-1; V: TRBV6-1; DNA: TGTGCCAGCAGTCCGTCCAATGAGCAGTTCTTC; CDR3: CASSPSNEQFF
size: -; D: TRBD1; J: TRBJ2-5; V: TRBV6-6; DNA: TGTGCCAGCAGTCCTCCCCGACAGGGAGAGACCCAGTACTTC; CDR3: CASSPPRQGETQYF
size: -; D: TRBD1; J: TRBJ1-2; V: TRBV5-8; DNA: TGTGCCAGCAGCGGCTCGGGCAGGGGGCGAATCTATGGCTACACCTTC; CDR3: CASSGSGRGRIYGYTF
size: -; D: -; J: TRBJ1-2; V: TRBV7-9; DNA: TGTGCCAGCAGCTCTTTACAGGGAAATGGGGGCTACACCTTC; CDR3: CASSSLQGNGGYTF
size: -; D: -; J: TRBJ1-4; V: TRBV30; DNA: TGTGCCTGGAGTCCCACGTCAGGGGCTGAAAAACTGTTTTTT; CDR3: CAWSPTSGAEKLFF
size: -; D: -; J: TRBJ2-1; V: TRBV4-3; DNA: TGCGCCAGCAGCTCCAGGCCCCTATCGGAGCAGTTCTTC; CDR3: CASSSRPLSEQFF